The 31 T cell receptor beta chains reported below all come from one sample, sequenced in a study of T cells in tumors and immune-related adverse events. This table comes from immunoSEQ multiplex PCR, and its TCRdb copy is limited to in-frame clones, with some not included. The sample records about 22,000 clones, 85% to 95% being singletons. Sequenced here: lymph node tissue, sampled from a patient treated with anti-PD-1 therapy. These receptors all stem from a female donor with metastatic renal cell carcinoma.

V gene TRBV11-2 combines with J gene TRBJ2-3; D might be TRBD1 or TRBD2, each matching 5 bases. Trimming shortened V by 1 base and J by 10 bases, and 12 bases separated the two germline ends. The CDR3 runs to 13 residues. The germline CDR1 and CDR2 sequences are SGHAT and FQNNGV. The CDR3 DNA sequence: TGTGCCAGCAGCTTAGGGGGACCTAGGGCGCAGTATTTT. It encodes CASSLGGPRAQYF. Full variable domain (outside the CDR3, taken from reference TRBV11-2 and TRBJ2-3): EAGVAQSPRYKIIEKRQSVAFWCNPISGHATLYWYQQILGQGPKLLIQFQNNGVVDDSQLPKDRFSAERLKGVDSTLKIQPAKLEDSAVYLCASSLGGPRAQYFGPGTRLTVL.

The rearrangement links TRBV7-2 to TRBJ2-1; 14 bases align to TRBD2. The V segment lost 1 base and the J segment 7 bases; nucleotides outside the gene matches: 6. Per the germline V gene, CDR1 is SGHTA and CDR2 is FQGNSA. This CDR3 spans 17 amino acids. The CDR3 DNA sequence: TGTGCCAGCAGCTTAGAAGGAAGACTAGCGGGAGGGAATGAGCAGTTCTTC. It encodes CASSLEGRLAGGNEQFF.

This chain links TRBV28 with TRBJ2-5; possibly TRBD1 or TRBD2 for D (6 bases each). CDR1 is MDHEN, CDR2 SYDVKM, per germline. The CDR3 is 13 residues long. The V end lost 2 bases, the J end lost 7 bases, and 11 bases lay between the germline ends. This CDR3 reads CASSLPRGVTQYF. DNA for the CDR3: TGTGCCAGCAGTTTACCAAGGGGGGTGACCCAGTACTTC.

This clone was found a few times. The chain joins TRBV18 to TRBJ2-2, with D possibly being TRBD2 (6 bases). Between the trimmed V and J ends, which lost 3 bases and 9 bases, there was a span of 17 bases. The CDR3 length is 15 residues. Germline loops: CDR1 KGHSH, CDR2 LQKENI. The CDR3 reads CASSPTGLSVRELFF. The CDR3 nucleotides are TGTGCCAGCTCACCGACGGGACTCTCTGTCCGGGAGCTGTTTTTT.

V usage is TRBV6-6 and J usage is TRBJ1-4; D gene unclear. Between the trimmed V and J ends, which lost 6 bases and 7 bases, there was a span of 15 bases. Per the germline V gene, CDR1 is MNHNY and CDR2 is SVGAGI (reference sequence). The CDR3 consists of 14 residues. The CDR3 bases are TGTGCCAGCAGCCAAGCTGGATCGGGTGAAAAACTGTTTTTT. Translated, it gives CASSQAGSGEKLFF.

This chain connects TRBV2 to TRBJ2-5, with unresolved D. Germline V gene lookup returns CDR1 SNHLY and CDR2 FYNNEI. This CDR3 spans 13 amino acids. Trimming shortened V by 5 bases and J by 5 bases, and 12 bases separated the two germline ends. CDR3 in amino acids: CASSPISKETQYF. In nucleotides, the CDR3 is TGTGCCAGCAGTCCCATATCCAAGGAGACCCAGTACTTC.

V is TRBV2 and J is TRBJ1-2, with 7 bases matching TRBD1. This CDR3 spans 14 amino acids. With V trimmed by 3 bases and J by 5 bases, 6 bases remained unmatched. Germline CDR1 and CDR2: SNHLY and FYNNEI. The CDR3 DNA is TGTGCCAGCAGTGAGTTGGTGGGACAGTATGGCTACACCTTC. Encoded protein: CASSELVGQYGYTF.

V and J are TRBV25-1 and TRBJ2-7, with TRBD1 matching 7 bases. This CDR3 is 16 amino acids long. Germline loops: CDR1 MGHDK, CDR2 SYGVNS. V lost 1 base to trimming and J lost 4 bases; unmatched junction nucleotides: 10. This chain's CDR3 is CASSESVGGIGYEQYF. Here the CDR3 DNA reads TGTGCCAGCAGTGAATCCGTAGGGGGCATAGGATACGAGCAGTACTTC.

The rearrangement links TRBV5-3 to TRBJ1-5, with D possibly TRBD1 on 5 matching bases. TRBV5-3 is an open reading frame whose function is uncertain. This CDR3 is 15 amino acids long. The ends were cut back, 0 bases at V and 4 bases at J, with 11 bases in the middle. The CDR3 here is CARSLGQFKNQPQHF. Here the CDR3 DNA reads TGTGCCAGAAGCTTGGGACAGTTTAAGAATCAGCCCCAGCATTTT.

The chain couples TRBV5-6 to TRBJ1-2, with D possibly TRBD1 on 5 matching bases. This CDR3 comprises 17 residues. The V end was cut by 2 bases, the J end by 8 bases, with 25 bases between. CDR1 SGHDT and CDR2 YYEEEE come from the germline V gene. In DNA form, the CDR3 reads TGTGCCAGCAGCTTACTGCGTCGGGGGACCGCCGGCGGGGGCTACACCTTC. It specifies CASSLLRRGTAGGGYTF.

This chain uses TRBV11-2 with TRBJ1-4; no reliable D call. The CDR3 runs to 12 residues. Germline lookup yields CDR1 SGHAT and CDR2 FQNNGV. The V gene lost 2 bases and the J gene lost 8 bases, with 6 bases spanning the gap. CDR3 sequence reads: CASSLTGEKLFF. CDR3 DNA: TGTGCCAGCAGCTTAACGGGGGAAAAACTGTTTTTT.

The chain combines TRBV10-2 with TRBJ1-1, with D uncertain. V was pared by 7 bases and J by 3 bases, with 15 bases between. In germline, CDR1 is WSHSY, CDR2 SAAADI. This CDR3 spans 14 amino acids. The CDR3 loop reads CASKDQRWDTEAFF. The CDR3 coding sequence is TGCGCCAGCAAGGACCAGAGGTGGGACACTGAAGCTTTCTTT.

The rearrangement links TRBV19 to TRBJ2-5; the D gene is possibly TRBD1 (5 bases). This CDR3 has 14 residues. Germline assignment: CDR1 LNHDA and CDR2 SQIVND (reference sequence). The V end was cut by 5 bases, the J end by 7 bases, with 17 bases between. Written as DNA, the CDR3 is TGTGCCAGTAGTCGCCTAGAAGGGGCCCGGACCCAGTACTTC. Residues: CASSRLEGARTQYF.

This chain uses TRBV15 with TRBJ1-5; D is unclear. The CDR3 consists of 15 residues. Germline loops: CDR1 LNHNV, CDR2 YYDKDF (reference sequence). V lost 0 bases to trimming and J lost 1 base, with 7 bases between them. As DNA, the CDR3 is TGTGCCACCAGCAGAGATGGGCAAAGCAATCAGCCCCAGCATTTT. Translated, it gives CATSRDGQSNQPQHF.

The chain recombines TRBV6-1 with TRBJ1-5, with D unresolved. The CDR3 is 12 amino acids. Germline loops: CDR1 MNHNS, CDR2 SASEGT. V lost 6 bases and J lost 4, with 7 bases in between. The CDR3, as DNA: TGTGCCAGCAGAGCTGTAAATCAGCCCCAGCATTTT. It translates to CASRAVNQPQHF.

This clone turned up a few times. This same CDR3 is encoded by further DNA sequences in the sample. The chain links TRBV5-4 to TRBJ2-7; tentatively, D is TRBD2 (7 bases). This CDR3 is 13 amino acids long. The germline V gene has CDR1 SGHNT and CDR2 YYREEE (reference sequence). Deletions cut 2 bases from V and 2 bases from J, with 8 bases between. CDR3: CASSFGGPYEQYF. The CDR3 nucleotides read TGTGCCAGCAGCTTCGGGGGGCCCTACGAGCAGTACTTC.

The V call is TRBV7-9, the J call TRBJ1-2; TRBD1 is a possible D gene (5 bases). V was cut by 3 bases and J by 9 bases, with 14 bases left in between. Germline CDR1 and CDR2: SEHNR and FQNEAQ (reference sequence). CDR3 length equals 13 residues. The CDR3 here is CASSLGREGSYTF. CDR3 sequence (DNA): TGTGCCAGCAGCTTGGGCAGGGAAGGAAGCTACACCTTC. The complete variable domain, with remaining parts taken from reference TRBV7-9 and TRBJ1-2, reads DTGVSQNPRHKITKRGQNVTFRCDPISEHNRLYWYRQTLGQGPEFLTYFQNEAQLEKSRLLSDRFSAERPKGSFSTLEIQRTEQGDSAMYLCASSLGREGSYTFGSGTRLTVV.

The chain couples TRBV27 to TRBJ2-5; perhaps D is TRBD1 or TRBD2 (5 bases each). From germline, CDR1 is MNHEY and CDR2 SMNVEV (reference sequence). The CDR3 is made up of 14 amino acids. The V gene lost 6 bases and the J gene lost 7 bases, with 18 bases spanning the gap. The CDR3 spells CASSSIRDAWTQYF. In DNA, the CDR3 is TGTGCCAGCAGCTCAATCCGGGACGCATGGACCCAGTACTTC.

This chain connects TRBV11-3 to TRBJ2-5; D not resolved. With 5 bases removed from V and 1 base from J, the gap between germline ends came to 14 bases. The germline CDR1 and CDR2 sequences are SGHNT and YENEEA. This CDR3 region has 15 residues. CDR3 nucleotides: TGTGCCAGCAGCCGACCACCAGGCTTCCAAGAGACCCAGTACTTC. Encoded protein: CASSRPPGFQETQYF. The whole variable domain, filled in from reference TRBV11-3 and TRBJ2-5, reads EAGVVQSPRYKIIEKKQPVAFWCNPISGHNTLYWYLQNLGQGPELLIRYENEEAVDDSQLPKDRFSAERLKGVDSTLKIQPAELGDSAVYLCASSRPPGFQETQYFGPGTRLLVL.

The chain uses TRBV6-5 and TRBJ1-1, with D possibly being TRBD1 (5 bases). V was pared by 7 bases and J by 6 bases, with 9 bases between. Germline lookup yields CDR1 MNHEY and CDR2 SVGAGI. There are 11 residues in the CDR3. The CDR3 loop is CASTSTAEAFF. The CDR3 DNA is TGTGCCAGCACCTCGACAGCTGAAGCTTTCTTT.

This sequence joins TRBV7-6 and TRBJ2-7, with D uncertain. The CDR3 totals 13 residues. Trimming took off 5 bases at V and 2 bases at J, with 10 bases between the two ends. Germline V gives CDR1 SGHVS, CDR2 FNYEAQ. The chain's CDR3 is CASSPRHTYEQYF. In DNA, the CDR3 is TGTGCCAGCAGCCCAAGACACACCTACGAGCAGTACTTC.

The J gene is TRBJ1-4, the V gene TRBV4-3, with D hard to call. The CDR3 has 17 amino acids. The V gene lost 0 bases and the J gene lost 8 bases, with 19 bases spanning the gap. Germline V gene data show CDR1 as LGHNA and CDR2 as YSLEER. This CDR3 reads CASSQDQNAYAGEKLFF. The DNA of the CDR3 is TGCGCCAGCAGCCAAGATCAGAACGCGTACGCGGGGGAAAAACTGTTTTTT.

This sequence joins TRBV19 and TRBJ2-3; D is perhaps TRBD1 (5 bases). CDR1 is LNHDA, CDR2 SQIVND, per germline (reference sequence). Trimming removed 4 bases from V and 1 base from J, with 9 bases in between. The CDR3 extends over 14 amino acids. The CDR3 spells CASSTGQGTDTQYF. The CDR3 DNA reads as TGTGCCAGTAGTACCGGACAAGGCACAGATACGCAGTATTTT.

The V call is TRBV10-2, the J call TRBJ2-5; 12 bases agree with TRBD1. The J call could be wrong; TRBJ2-7 is a better fit for the DNA end. Germline CDR1 and CDR2: WSHSY and SAAADI. There are 14 residues in the CDR3. CDR3 protein: CASHAGTGGREQYF. CDR3 bases: TGCGCCAGCCACGCCGGGACAGGGGGCCGCGAGCAGTACTTC.

This chain joins TRBV11-3 and TRBJ2-1; D unresolved. V was pared by 2 bases and J by 10 bases, with 9 bases between. The CDR3 contains 12 residues. From germline, CDR1 is SGHNT and CDR2 YENEEA. This chain's CDR3 is CASSLIEAEQFF. Written as DNA, the CDR3 is TGTGCCAGCAGCTTAATAGAAGCGGAGCAGTTCTTC. Filled out from reference TRBV11-3 and TRBJ2-1, the complete variable domain reads EAGVVQSPRYKIIEKKQPVAFWCNPISGHNTLYWYLQNLGQGPELLIRYENEEAVDDSQLPKDRFSAERLKGVDSTLKIQPAELGDSAVYLCASSLIEAEQFFGPGTRLTVL.

V gene TRBV7-9 combines with J gene TRBJ1-5; D remains ambiguous. This CDR3 is 14 amino acids long. Per the germline V gene, CDR1 is SEHNR and CDR2 is FQNEAQ (reference sequence). V was cut by 6 bases and J by 7 bases, with 16 bases left in between. In DNA, the CDR3 is TGTGCCAGCAGTCTTATCCCCCGTCGGCAGCCCCAGCATTTT. Its protein is CASSLIPRRQPQHF.

The chain is built from TRBV4-1 and TRBJ2-5; maybe TRBD2 (5 bases). The CDR3 runs to 14 residues. Per germline, CDR1 MGHRA and CDR2 YSYEKL. Trimming took 1 base from V and 4 from J, leaving 10 bases between them. CDR3 loop: CASSQGPGLETQYF. Written as DNA, the CDR3 is TGCGCCAGCAGCCAAGGGCCAGGACTAGAGACCCAGTACTTC.

The genes are TRBV5-4 and TRBJ2-1; D is ambiguous. CDR3 length: 15 residues. Germline V gives CDR1 SGHNT, CDR2 YYREEE (reference sequence). Trimming shortened V by 4 bases and J by 6 bases, and 17 bases separated the two germline ends. This CDR3 is CASSPAGSSPNEQFF. The DNA of the CDR3 is TGTGCCAGCAGCCCTGCCGGTAGTAGTCCCAATGAGCAGTTCTTC. Filled out from reference TRBV5-4 and TRBJ2-1, the complete variable domain reads ETGVTQSPTHLIKTRGQQVTLRCSSQSGHNTVSWYQQALGQGPQFIFQYYREEENGRGNFPPRFSGLQFPNYSSELNVNALELDDSALYLCASSPAGSSPNEQFFGPGTRLTVL.

The chain recombines TRBV21-1 with TRBJ2-2; the table's D call of TRBD1 was not tested on the DNA. TRBV21-1 is marked as a pseudogene. The CDR3 consists of 15 residues. The CDR3 DNA reads TGTGCCAGCAGCAAAGAGGGGACACCTCAAGGGGAGCTGTTTTTT. Its protein is CASSKEGTPQGELFF.

In this sample, this clone turned up once. The chain has TRBV4-3 and TRBJ2-7; 9 positions match TRBD2. Trimming removed 2 bases from V and 5 bases from J; junction bases left unmatched: 7. The CDR3 sequence is 15 residues long. The V gene's germline CDR1 is LGHNA and CDR2 YSLEER. The CDR3 DNA is TGCGCCAGCAGCCAATCCCTAGCGGGGTTGAACGAGCAGTACTTC. It codes for CASSQSLAGLNEQYF.

The chain couples TRBV15 to TRBJ2-6; tentatively, D is TRBD1 (5 bases). Germline CDR1 reads LNHNV; CDR2 reads YYDKDF (reference sequence). This CDR3 region has 15 residues. V was trimmed by 4 bases and J by 0 bases, leaving 7 bases between them. This CDR3 is CATSIGDSGANVLTF. The CDR3 region has the DNA TGTGCCACCAGCATAGGGGACTCTGGGGCCAACGTCCTGACTTTC.